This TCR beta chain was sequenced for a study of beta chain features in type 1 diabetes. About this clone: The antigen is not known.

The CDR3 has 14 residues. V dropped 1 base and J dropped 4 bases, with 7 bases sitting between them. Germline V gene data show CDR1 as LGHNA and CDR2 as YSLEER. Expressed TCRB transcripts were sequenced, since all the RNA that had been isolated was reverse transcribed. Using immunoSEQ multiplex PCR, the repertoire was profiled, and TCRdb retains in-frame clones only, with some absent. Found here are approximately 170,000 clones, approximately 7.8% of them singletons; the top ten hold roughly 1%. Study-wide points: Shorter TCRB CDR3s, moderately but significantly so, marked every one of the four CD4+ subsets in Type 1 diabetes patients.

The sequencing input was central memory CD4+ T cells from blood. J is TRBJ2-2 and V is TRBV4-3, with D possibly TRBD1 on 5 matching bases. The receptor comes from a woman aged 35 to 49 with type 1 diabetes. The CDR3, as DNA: TGCGCCAGCAGCCAAGCTCAGGGCACCGGGGAGCTGTTTTTT. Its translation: CASSQAQGTGELFF.